The 31 T cell receptor beta chains in this list originate from one sample, sequenced in a study of blood T cell repertoires in COVID-19 (TCRdb year 2020). Receptor amplification or capture employed the immunoSEQ multiplex PCR assay. TCRdb re-hosts the immuneACCESS table, in-frame sequences only. Its copies lack some clones; in the studies checked, an unresolved V gene accounts for under half of them, and the cause for the rest is not known. The sample table shows about 260,000 clones, and 85% to 90% are seen once. The ten largest make up around 1% of the sample. Material for sequencing was PBMCs or T cells enriched from blood (not recorded which). The receptors were gathered from a man aged 45 to 65 who had been exposed to COVID-19.

V gene TRBV28 combines with J gene TRBJ2-2; 9 positions agree with TRBD2. The length of the CDR3 is 16 residues. V was pared by 8 bases and J by 4 bases, with 11 bases of the junction left unmatched. Germline CDR1 is MDHEN and CDR2 is SYDVKM. DNA for the CDR3: TGTGCCAGCCGCCCGGAGCGGGAGGCGGTCACCGGGGAGCTGTTTTTT. As protein: CASRPEREAVTGELFF.

The table lists this clone with a count of one. The V call is TRBV29-1, the J call TRBJ1-2; D possibly corresponds to TRBD1 (5 bases). CDR1 SQVTM and CDR2 ANQGSEA come from the germline V gene. V lost 5 bases and J lost 4, with 20 bases in between. This CDR3 is 15 amino acids long. The CDR3 reads CSVLNEETAFYGYTF. The DNA for the CDR3 is TGCAGCGTTTTAAATGAGGAGACAGCCTTCTATGGCTACACCTTC.

This sequence joins TRBV29-1 and TRBJ1-2, with D tentatively TRBD1 (6 bases). In germline, CDR1 is SQVTM, CDR2 ANQGSEA. This CDR3 has 12 residues. V gave up 5 bases and J gave up 10 bases, with 17 bases separating them. The CDR3 spells CSVRTESFPYTF. DNA of the CDR3: TGCAGCGTTCGGACAGAGTCGTTTCCCTACACCTTC.

This sequence joins TRBV9 and TRBJ2-7; D unresolved. V dropped 0 bases and J dropped 2 bases, with 9 bases sitting between them. The V gene's germline CDR1 is SGDLS and CDR2 YYNGEE. The CDR3 is made up of 14 amino acids. The CDR3 DNA reads TGTGCCAGCAGCGTAGCTCCAGGAACCTACGAGCAGTACTTC. This gives the protein CASSVAPGTYEQYF.

This chain connects TRBV11-2 to TRBJ2-3; D gene unclear. Per germline, CDR1 SGHAT and CDR2 FQNNGV. The V gene lost 0 bases and the J gene lost 14 bases, with 12 bases spanning the gap. This CDR3 contains 12 residues. CDR3 in amino acids: CASSLERSLVYF. In DNA form, the CDR3 reads TGTGCCAGCAGCTTAGAGCGGTCCTTGGTGTATTTT.

The CDR3 loop is CASSQTGDVLTF. CDR3 nucleotide sequence: TGTGCCAGCAGCCAAACAGGGGACGTCCTGACTTTC. The chain joins TRBV2 to TRBJ2-6; 7 bases align to TRBD1. V shed 6 bases, J shed 11 bases, and the junction held 4 bases outside the gene matches. Germline V gene sequence: CDR1 SNHLY, CDR2 FYNNEI. This CDR3 contains 12 residues.

The chain carries TRBV7-9 and TRBJ1-1, with D tentatively TRBD1 (6 bases). V lost 5 bases and J 5 bases, leaving 12 bases between the germline ends. CDR3 length equals 13 residues. CDR1 SEHNR and CDR2 FQNEAQ come from the germline V gene (reference sequence). The DNA for the CDR3 is TGTGCCAGCAGCCCACAGGGTCAAACTGAAGCTTTCTTT. This gives the protein CASSPQGQTEAFF.

This clone has only one observation. Written as DNA, the CDR3 is TGTGCCAGCAGTTCTCGAGGGTTGAACACTGAAGCTTTCTTT. Its translation: CASSSRGLNTEAFF. The chain employs TRBV6-5 and TRBJ1-1; D unclear. V shed 4 bases and J shed 0 bases, with 9 bases lying between them. The CDR3 length is 14 residues. Germline CDR1 MNHEY, CDR2 SVGAGI.

This chain connects TRBV4-1 to TRBJ1-4; 7 bases line up with TRBD1. Germline-derived CDR1 and CDR2 are MGHRA and YSYEKL. Unmatched junction bases numbered 16, after V lost 4 bases and J lost 8 bases. The CDR3 loop spans 17 amino acids. CDR3 sequence: CASSPTLWTGGVEKLFF. The DNA for the CDR3 is TGCGCCAGCAGCCCAACCCTCTGGACAGGTGGGGTGGAAAAACTGTTTTTT.

The rearrangement links TRBV28 to TRBJ1-1; D is possibly TRBD1 (6 bases). The CDR3 spans 14 residues. CDR1 and CDR2 (germline): MDHEN, SYDVKM. The V end lost 4 bases, the J end lost 6 bases, and 15 bases lay between the germline ends. CDR3 coding DNA: TGTGCCAGCAGTTCATTTCAGGGGAGGGCTGAAGCTTTCTTT. Its protein is CASSSFQGRAEAFF. The full variable domain, completed using reference TRBV28 and TRBJ1-1, is DVKVTQSSRYLVKRTGEKVFLECVQDMDHENMFWYRQDPGLGLRLIYFSYDVKMKEKGDIPEGYSVSREKKERFSLILESASTNQTSMYLCASSSFQGRAEAFFGQGTRLTVV.

V and J are TRBV29-1 and TRBJ2-5, with a weak D call TRBD1 (5 bases). CDR3 size: 12 residues. CDR1 and CDR2 (germline): SQVTM, ANQGSEA. V lost 6 bases to trimming and J lost 5 bases, with 13 bases between them. CDR3 sequence reads: CSVDQGAETQYF. In DNA form, the CDR3 reads TGCAGCGTCGACCAGGGTGCGGAGACCCAGTACTTC.

This rearrangement joins TRBV24-1 to TRBJ1-4; 9 bases align to TRBD1. This CDR3 contains 15 residues. The J segment lost 5 bases and the V segment lost 4 bases, leaving 4 bases of the junction unmatched. Looked up from germline, CDR1 is KGHDR and CDR2 is SFDVKD. The CDR3 bases are TGTGCCACCAGTGACTCCGGGACAGGGAATGAAAAACTGTTTTTT. It codes for CATSDSGTGNEKLFF.

This chain links TRBV3-1 (or the pseudogene TRBV3-2) with TRBJ2-1; 12 bases map to TRBD2. The CDR3 has 15 amino acids. The trim removed 3 bases at V and 5 bases at J, leaving 2 bases unmatched. From germline, CDR1 is LGHDT and CDR2 YNNKEL (reference sequence). CDR3 residues: CASSQASGGDNEQFF. CDR3 nucleotide sequence: TGTGCCAGCAGCCAGGCTAGCGGGGGGGACAATGAGCAGTTCTTC.

This chain uses TRBV9 with TRBJ2-1; TRBD2 might be the D (6 bases). The V gene's germline CDR1 is SGDLS and CDR2 YYNGEE. V was trimmed by 2 bases and J by 5 bases, leaving 11 bases between them. CDR3 size: 14 residues. CDR3 nucleotide sequence: TGTGCCAGCAGCGTCGCCGGGGGACACAATGAGCAGTTCTTC. It encodes CASSVAGGHNEQFF.

The chain combines TRBV14 with TRBJ2-1; the D is unclear. The CDR3 runs to 11 residues. V was clipped by 3 bases and J by 13 bases, with 10 bases between them. CDR1 is SGHDN and CDR2 is FVKESK in the germline V gene. CDR3 sequence: CASSQTRQQFF. DNA for the CDR3: TGTGCCAGCAGCCAGACTCGGCAACAGTTCTTC.

The chain has TRBV5-6 and TRBJ2-3; possibly TRBD2 for D (5 bases). The CDR3 runs 13 residues. V was shortened by 4 bases and J by 5 bases, with 11 bases between the two germline ends. Germline CDR1 and CDR2: SGHDT and YYEEEE. The CDR3, as DNA: TGTGCCAGCAGCACCCCCGCGGGAGATACGCAGTATTTT. It translates to CASSTPAGDTQYF.

This clone was counted only a few times. The chain links TRBV2 to TRBJ1-6, with 10 bases aligning to TRBD1. Germline lookup yields CDR1 SNHLY and CDR2 FYNNEI. The CDR3 spans 15 residues. V dropped 7 bases and J dropped 4; count of bases not matched to a gene: 4. Here the CDR3 reads CASTPDRGYNSPLHF. DNA of the CDR3: TGTGCCAGCACCCCGGACAGGGGGTATAATTCACCCCTCCACTTT. Looking up the rest from reference TRBV2 and TRBJ1-6 gives the full variable domain: EPEVTQTPSHQVTQMGQEVILRCVPISNHLYFYWYRQILGQKVEFLVSFYNNEISEKSEIFDDQFSVERPDGSNFTLKIRSTKLEDSAMYFCASTPDRGYNSPLHFGNGTRLTVT.

J is TRBJ1-1 and V is TRBV18, with D tentatively TRBD1 (5 bases). CDR1 is KGHSH, CDR2 LQKENI, per germline. This CDR3 contains 16 residues. Trimming stripped 2 bases from V and 7 bases from J, with 20 bases between. The chain's CDR3 is CASSPDSLRTLNEAFF. The DNA for the CDR3 is TGTGCCAGCTCACCAGACAGCTTACGGACCTTAAATGAAGCTTTCTTT.

The V call is TRBV24-1, the J call TRBJ2-5; 11 nucleotides agree with TRBD2. V shed 4 bases, J shed 4 bases, and the junction held 7 bases outside the gene matches. Germline V gives CDR1 KGHDR, CDR2 SFDVKD. The CDR3 is 16 residues long. CDR3 in DNA: TGTGCCACCAGTGACACGGGGACTAGCGGAGGAGAGACCCAGTACTTC. This sequence encodes CATSDTGTSGGETQYF.

The CDR3 sequence: CASSLGGVNTEAFF. In nucleotides, the CDR3 is TGTGCCAGCAGCTTAGGGGGGGTGAACACTGAAGCTTTCTTT. This chain links TRBV7-9 with TRBJ1-1; D perhaps matches TRBD1 (5 bases). Germline V lookup: CDR1 SEHNR, CDR2 FQNEAQ (reference sequence). This CDR3 contains 14 residues. Trimming left V 1 base short and J 0 bases short, with 6 bases between.

This clone appeared once. The V gene is TRBV5-4, the J gene TRBJ2-5, with D tentatively TRBD1 (6 bases). CDR3 size: 13 residues. Germline CDR1 and CDR2: SGHNT and YYREEE (reference sequence). The V and J ends lost 4 bases and 5 bases respectively, with 12 bases between them. This CDR3 reads CASSLQGSETQYF. The CDR3 bases are TGTGCCAGCAGCCTACAGGGCAGCGAGACCCAGTACTTC.

About this clone itself: Other DNA variants within this sample encode the same CDR3. V usage is TRBV5-1 and J usage is TRBJ1-1, with TRBD1 matching over 7 bases. V dropped 4 bases and J dropped 2; count of bases not matched to a gene: 5. Germline assignment: CDR1 SGHRS and CDR2 YFSETQ. CDR3 length: 14 amino acids. For the CDR3, the DNA is TGCGCCAGCAGCCTAGACAGGGCCAACACTGAAGCTTTCTTT. Translated, it gives CASSLDRANTEAFF.

The count of this clone is one. The chain couples TRBV27 to TRBJ2-3; 8 positions match TRBD2. Germline values: CDR1 MNHEY, CDR2 SMNVEV (reference sequence). Trimming at V came to 4 bases and at J to 4 bases, leaving 7 bases not matched to a gene. The CDR3 length is 15 residues. CDR3 in DNA: TGTGCCAGCAGTTGGAGACCGGGGGGGCCAGATACGCAGTATTTT. Its protein product is CASSWRPGGPDTQYF.

The V call is TRBV5-1, the J call TRBJ2-7; D might be TRBD2 (6 bases). Per germline, CDR1 SGHRS and CDR2 YFSETQ. Deletions cut 1 base from V and 0 bases from J, with 11 bases between. The CDR3 sequence is 15 residues long. CDR3 nucleotide sequence: TGCGCCAGCAGCTTGTGGGACTCCAGCTCCTACGAGCAGTACTTC. Translated: CASSLWDSSSYEQYF.

This rearrangement joins TRBV7-9 to TRBJ2-5; 8 bases line up with TRBD1. The J segment lost 5 bases and the V segment lost 4 bases, leaving 15 bases of the junction unmatched. The CDR3 spans 17 residues. CDR1 is SEHNR and CDR2 is FQNEAQ in the germline V gene (reference sequence). The CDR3 bases are TGTGCCAGCAGCTCCGGACAGGGTGCGACAACATGGGAGACCCAGTACTTC. It encodes CASSSGQGATTWETQYF.

This CDR3 reads CASSAQGLAGFFDEQFF. CDR3 DNA: TGTGCCAGCAGCGCCCAGGGACTAGCGGGCTTTTTCGATGAGCAGTTCTTC. The chain is built from TRBV9 and TRBJ2-1, with 12 bases identical to TRBD2. CDR1 is SGDLS and CDR2 is YYNGEE in the germline V gene. Trimming at V came to 3 bases and at J to 8 bases, leaving 12 bases not matched to a gene. This CDR3 comprises 17 residues.

The chain is built from TRBV9 and TRBJ1-4; D may be TRBD1 (5 bases). Germline V CDR1 and CDR2: SGDLS, YYNGEE. The CDR3 extends over 15 amino acids. Trimming pared 6 bases from V and 7 bases from J, leaving 19 bases between. This chain's CDR3 is CASTHGGKRFEKLFF. CDR3 sequence (DNA): TGTGCCAGCACCCACGGGGGGAAGAGGTTTGAAAAACTGTTTTTT.

The CDR3 DNA sequence: TGCGCCAGCAGGGAGACTGTGGATAATTCACCCCTCCACTTT. Its protein is CASRETVDNSPLHF. This chain links TRBV10-2 with TRBJ1-6; D unclear. The CDR3 totals 14 residues. With 6 bases removed from V and 5 bases from J, the gap between germline ends came to 11 bases. Germline V CDR1 and CDR2: WSHSY, SAAADI.

V usage is TRBV2 and J usage is TRBJ1-2; D is perhaps TRBD1 (5 bases). Per the germline V gene, CDR1 is SNHLY and CDR2 is FYNNEI. The CDR3 is 13 amino acids. Trimming took off 5 bases at V and 4 bases at J, with 11 bases between the two ends. CDR3 sequence: CASSNAGGYGYTF. CDR3 DNA sequence: TGTGCCAGCAGTAATGCCGGGGGCTATGGCTACACCTTC.

This chain uses TRBV7-9 with TRBJ1-2; TRBD1 aligns across 7 bases. This CDR3 has 19 amino acids. V was pared by 0 bases and J by 0 bases, with 13 bases of the junction left unmatched. The germline V gene encodes CDR1 SEHNR and CDR2 FQNEAQ (reference sequence). CDR3 coding DNA: TGTGCCAGCAGCTTAGCGAGGATACGGACAGGCCATTCTAACTATGGCTACACCTTC. This sequence encodes CASSLARIRTGHSNYGYTF.

CDR3 in DNA: TGTGCCAGCAGACCCGGGACAGGGGGCTCACCCCTCCACTTT. Translation gives CASRPGTGGSPLHF. The chain joins TRBV2 to TRBJ1-6; 12 bases are shared with TRBD1. V lost 6 bases to trimming and J lost 10 bases; unmatched junction nucleotides: 4. The length of the CDR3 is 14 residues. Germline V gene sequence: CDR1 SNHLY, CDR2 FYNNEI.